Following are 14 T cell receptor beta chains from one sample sequenced in a study of shared clonotypes between healthy human individuals. Naive CD8 cells were CD45RO-negative, positively selected for CCR7, excluding terminally differentiated effector memory CD45RA+ cells. Sequencing used immunoSEQ multiplex PCR; TCRdb keeps in-frame clones, though not all of them. The table lists 550,000 to 600,000 clones, roughly 98% of them singletons. Sequencing was carried out using naive CD8+ T cells sorted from blood. These receptor sequences come from a young man in good health.

J is TRBJ2-7 and V is TRBV27, with TRBD1 identical over 9 bases. Germline CDR1 is MNHEY and CDR2 is SMNVEV (reference sequence). V was pared by 4 bases and J by 4 bases, with 8 bases of the junction left unmatched. The CDR3 has 15 amino acids. This CDR3 is CASSSYRDRAYEQYF. The CDR3 coding sequence is TGTGCCAGCAGTTCATACCGGGACAGGGCATACGAGCAGTACTTC.

The chain recombines TRBV5-5 with TRBJ1-5; 10 bases line up with TRBD1. The V and J ends lost 2 bases and 1 base, in that order; junction bases with no gene match: 3. Per the germline V gene, CDR1 is SGHKS and CDR2 is YYEKEE (reference sequence). The CDR3 is 16 amino acids. CDR3 in amino acids: CASSFGTGVSNQPQHF. The CDR3 DNA reads as TGTGCCAGCAGCTTCGGGACAGGGGTCAGCAATCAGCCCCAGCATTTT.

The chain has TRBV28 and TRBJ1-1; D uncertain. Germline V gene sequence: CDR1 MDHEN, CDR2 SYDVKM. V dropped 3 bases and J dropped 3 bases, with 8 bases sitting between them. The CDR3 covers 13 residues. For the CDR3, the DNA is TGTGCCAGCAGTTTCCGTGGGCACACTGAAGCTTTCTTT. It yields the protein CASSFRGHTEAFF.

V usage is TRBV6-1 and J usage is TRBJ1-4; tentatively, D is TRBD1 (5 bases). Deletions cut 2 bases from V and 3 bases from J, with 13 bases between. CDR1 is MNHNS, CDR2 SASEGT, per germline. The CDR3 is 16 residues long. In DNA, the CDR3 is TGTGCCAGCAGTGAACTCAGGGCATCGGCTAATGAAAAACTGTTTTTT. This translates into CASSELRASANEKLFF.

The chain combines TRBV28 with TRBJ2-1, with 9 nucleotides matching TRBD2. The CDR3 is 15 amino acids. The V gene end was trimmed by 5 bases and the J gene end by 5 bases; junction bases not matched to a gene: 7. CDR1 is MDHEN, CDR2 SYDVKM, per germline. In DNA form, the CDR3 reads TGTGCCAGCAGTGCCCCTAGCGGGAAGAACAATGAGCAGTTCTTC. Amino acids: CASSAPSGKNNEQFF. Combining the CDR3 with reference TRBV28 and TRBJ2-1 gives the whole variable domain DVKVTQSSRYLVKRTGEKVFLECVQDMDHENMFWYRQDPGLGLRLIYFSYDVKMKEKGDIPEGYSVSREKKERFSLILESASTNQTSMYLCASSAPSGKNNEQFFGPGTRLTVL.

This chain joins TRBV18 and TRBJ2-5; 9 bases agree with TRBD1. The CDR3 sequence is 17 residues long. V lost 5 bases to trimming and J lost 4 bases; unmatched junction nucleotides: 14. Per the germline V gene, CDR1 is KGHSH and CDR2 is LQKENI. This CDR3 reads CASSTDRGSYGGETQYF. The CDR3 bases are TGTGCCAGCTCAACGGACAGGGGTAGTTATGGTGGAGAGACCCAGTACTTC.

This clone has a single count. The rearrangement joins TRBV15 to TRBJ2-1, with a possible D match to TRBD1 (5 bases). V shed 1 base and J shed 0 bases, with 13 bases lying between them. CDR1 and CDR2 from the germline V gene are LNHNV and YYDKDF (reference sequence). The CDR3 covers 17 residues. The CDR3 is CATSRVRAGYSYNEQFF. The CDR3 DNA is TGTGCCACCAGCAGAGTCAGGGCAGGTTACTCCTACAATGAGCAGTTCTTC.

The chain combines TRBV29-1 with TRBJ2-1; unclear D gene. The length of the CDR3 is 11 residues. CDR1 and CDR2 (germline): SQVTM, ANQGSEA. Trimming took off 5 bases at V and 9 bases at J, with 11 bases between the two ends. CDR3 nucleotides: TGCAGCGTTTTCGATAGCACTGAGCAGTTCTTC. As protein: CSVFDSTEQFF.

The chain joins TRBV7-9 to TRBJ2-1; a weak D match, TRBD2 (6 bases). Germline values: CDR1 SEHNR, CDR2 FQNEAQ (reference sequence). V was trimmed by 1 base and J by 6 bases, leaving 7 bases between them. The CDR3 contains 13 residues. The CDR3 DNA reads as TGTGCCAGCAGCTTAGTAGCGGTCAATGAGCAGTTCTTC. This codes for CASSLVAVNEQFF.

The CDR3 region is CASSQDLGGGPRAFF. As DNA, the CDR3 is TGCGCCAGCAGCCAAGATTTAGGGGGAGGGCCGAGAGCTTTCTTC. The V call is TRBV4-3, the J call TRBJ2-1; D possibly corresponds to TRBD2 (7 bases). The germline V and J ends were trimmed by 0 bases and 16 bases, with 22 bases remaining between them. The CDR3 sequence is 15 residues long. The germline gives CDR1 LGHNA, CDR2 YSLEER.

The chain has TRBV7-9 and TRBJ2-5, with 12 nucleotides matching TRBD1. CDR3 length equals 16 residues. V shed 4 bases, J shed 5 bases, and the junction held 8 bases outside the gene matches. Per the germline V gene, CDR1 is SEHNR and CDR2 is FQNEAQ (reference sequence). The CDR3 reads CASSSSGTGGEETQYF. Written as DNA, the CDR3 is TGTGCCAGCAGCTCGTCCGGGACAGGGGGCGAGGAGACCCAGTACTTC.

The genes are TRBV15 and TRBJ1-2; TRBD1 matches 8 bases. This CDR3 spans 16 amino acids. Germline CDR1 reads LNHNV; CDR2 reads YYDKDF (reference sequence). Trimming removed 6 bases from V and 4 bases from J; junction bases left unmatched: 13. CDR3 sequence (DNA): TGTGCCACCAGACAGCCGGGGACAGGAAAAACCTATGGCTACACCTTC. Its protein is CATRQPGTGKTYGYTF. Complete variable domain (other parts from reference TRBV15 and TRBJ1-2): DAMVIQNPRYQVTQFGKPVTLSCSQTLNHNVMYWYQQKSSQAPKLLFHYYDKDFNNEADTPDNFQSRRPNTSFCFLDIRSPGLGDTAMYLCATRQPGTGKTYGYTFGSGTRLTVV.

J is TRBJ2-3 and V is TRBV7-9; TRBD2 aligns across 12 bases. V lost 4 bases to trimming and J lost 7 bases; unmatched junction nucleotides: 12. Per the germline V gene, CDR1 is SEHNR and CDR2 is FQNEAQ (reference sequence). The CDR3 covers 17 residues. CDR3 coding DNA: TGTGCCAGCAGCTCAACTAGCGGGAGGCCAAGCACGCATACGCAGTATTTT. Translation: CASSSTSGRPSTHTQYF.

DNA for the CDR3: TGTGCCAGCAGCCAATCACAGGAGTTCGGCACCGGGGAGCTGTTTTTT. Amino acid sequence: CASSQSQEFGTGELFF. The chain joins TRBV11-2 to TRBJ2-2; TRBD1 might be the D (5 bases). V lost 5 bases, J lost 4 bases, and 17 bases lay in between. Germline CDR1 and CDR2: SGHAT and FQNNGV. The CDR3 has 16 residues.